This passage covers 25 T cell receptor beta chains from one sample sequenced in a study of blood T cell repertoires in COVID-19. Profiling relied on immunoSEQ multiplex PCR, and the TCRdb table lists in-frame clones only, not all of them. The sample contains about 290,000 clones, just under 90% of which appear only once. Sequencing used peripheral blood. These receptors originate from a woman between 25 and 40 years old with COVID-19, enrolled during active disease.

This chain links TRBV7-9 with TRBJ1-2; perhaps TRBD1 as D (6 bases). Trimming left V 1 base short and J 6 bases short, with 15 bases between. Per germline, CDR1 SEHNR and CDR2 FQNEAQ (reference sequence). This CDR3 region has 15 residues. The CDR3 protein is CASSLEGGKVDGYTF. CDR3 nucleotides: TGTGCCAGCAGCTTAGAGGGGGGGAAGGTTGATGGCTACACCTTC.

The gene calls are TRBV19 and TRBJ1-1; possibly TRBD1 for D (5 bases). V was clipped by 8 bases and J by 1 base, with 8 bases between them. The germline gives CDR1 LNHDA, CDR2 SQIVND (reference sequence). The CDR3 loop spans 12 amino acids. CDR3 amino acids: CASFRGNTEAFF. The CDR3 DNA reads TGTGCCAGTTTTAGGGGGAACACTGAAGCTTTCTTT.

This sequence joins TRBV19 and TRBJ2-7, with 11 bases identical to TRBD1. J was trimmed by 2 bases and V by 6 bases; bases with no gene match: 6. This CDR3 spans 15 amino acids. Germline CDR1 is LNHDA and CDR2 is SQIVND (reference sequence). In nucleotides, the CDR3 is TGTGCCAGTAGCACGGGACAGGGGGAAGCCTACGAGCAGTACTTC. It is translated as CASSTGQGEAYEQYF.

The chain recombines TRBV18 with TRBJ1-6, with a weak D call TRBD1 (5 bases). This CDR3 is built from 15 residues. Trimming cost V 3 bases and J 9 bases, with 15 bases left between them. Germline CDR1 is KGHSH and CDR2 is LQKENI. The CDR3 sequence is CASSPLTAKRSPLHF. The DNA for the CDR3 is TGTGCCAGCTCACCCTTGACAGCTAAACGTTCACCCCTCCACTTT.

CDR3 in DNA: TGCGCCAGCAGCTTAAGTCGGGGGGGCACCCACGAGCAGTACTTC. It encodes CASSLSRGGTHEQYF. The chain couples TRBV4-1 to TRBJ2-7, with 8 bases that match TRBD2. Trimming cost V 5 bases and J 5 bases; bases outside gene matches: 11. The CDR3 consists of 15 residues. Germline CDR1 reads MGHRA; CDR2 reads YSYEKL.

This clone has more than one count but fewer than ten. The rearrangement joins TRBV7-9 to TRBJ2-7; D uncertain. Germline CDR1 reads SEHNR; CDR2 reads FQNEAQ (reference sequence). This CDR3 is built from 12 residues. V lost 5 bases, J lost 3 bases, and 8 bases lay in between. The CDR3 here is CASSPRVYEQYF. The DNA for the CDR3 is TGTGCCAGCAGCCCCCGAGTCTACGAGCAGTACTTC.

The chain links TRBV18 to TRBJ2-1; D gene uncertain. The CDR3 totals 13 residues. Per germline, CDR1 KGHSH and CDR2 LQKENI. V gave up 1 base and J gave up 6 bases, with 7 bases separating them. The CDR3 protein is CASSPLSGNEQFF. In DNA, the CDR3 is TGTGCCAGCTCACCACTGTCCGGCAATGAGCAGTTCTTC.

This chain links TRBV18 with TRBJ2-7, with TRBD2 identical over 10 bases. V shed 2 bases, J shed 1 base, and the junction held 2 bases outside the gene matches. Germline lookup yields CDR1 KGHSH and CDR2 LQKENI. The CDR3 contains 15 residues. CDR3: CASSPSSGGSYEQYF. CDR3 sequence (DNA): TGTGCCAGCTCACCATCTAGCGGGGGATCCTACGAGCAGTACTTC.

This chain connects TRBV3-1 (or the pseudogene TRBV3-2) to TRBJ2-1; 7 bases align to TRBD1. Losses at the gene ends were 0 bases for V and 7 bases for J; bases not matched to a gene: 18. Germline CDR1 reads LGHDT; CDR2 reads YNNKEL (reference sequence). This CDR3 comprises 19 residues. This chain's CDR3 is CASSQDRRQGLGCVNEQFF. The CDR3 DNA reads as TGTGCCAGCAGCCAAGATAGAAGACAGGGTTTAGGTTGTGTGAATGAGCAGTTCTTC.

J is TRBJ2-2 and V is TRBV7-6; TRBD2 matches at 12 bases. The CDR3 totals 16 residues. V lost 6 bases and J lost 5; bases outside the gene matches: 7. The germline V gene encodes CDR1 SGHVS and CDR2 FNYEAQ. CDR3 amino acids: CASRPVLAGGTGELFF. In nucleotides, the CDR3 is TGTGCCAGCAGACCAGTCCTAGCGGGGGGGACCGGGGAGCTGTTTTTT. Supplemented by reference TRBV7-6 and TRBJ2-2, the full variable domain reads GAGVSQSPRYKVTKRGQDVALRCDPISGHVSLYWYRQALGQGPEFLTYFNYEAQQDKSGLPNDRFSAERPEGSISTLTIQRTEQRDSAMYRCASRPVLAGGTGELFFGEGSRLTVL.

The DNA for the CDR3 is TGTGCCACCAGCAGAGCAGGTTATGAGACCCAGTACTTC. Its protein is CATSRAGYETQYF. The V and J genes are TRBV15 and TRBJ2-5; no clear D. Trimming took 1 base from V and 5 from J, leaving 8 bases between them. The CDR3 sequence is 13 residues long. CDR1 LNHNV and CDR2 YYDKDF come from the germline V gene (reference sequence).

V and J are TRBV7-9 and TRBJ1-2; 7 nucleotides align to TRBD1. In germline, CDR1 is SEHNR, CDR2 FQNEAQ (reference sequence). V lost 7 bases and J lost 7; bases outside the gene matches: 12. The CDR3 loop spans 14 amino acids. The CDR3 region is CASTRLGGPGGYTF. Here the CDR3 DNA reads TGTGCCAGCACCCGCTTAGGGGGCCCGGGTGGCTACACCTTC.

About this clone itself: Compared with germline, one end of the junction differs, possibly owing to a read error. The CDR3: CASSLAPDRGYAQYF. CDR3 bases: TGTGCCAGCAGCTTAGCGCCGGACAGGGGGTACGCGCAGTACTTC. The V and J genes are TRBV7-8 and TRBJ2-7; 10 bases align to TRBD1. The germline CDR1 and CDR2 sequences are SGHVS and FQNEAQ. CDR3 length: 15 amino acids.

The chain combines TRBV24-1 with TRBJ1-1; no clear D. The CDR3 extends over 14 amino acids. Germline CDR1 and CDR2: KGHDR and SFDVKD. Trimming took off 10 bases at V and 3 bases at J, with 17 bases between the two ends. The CDR3 spells CATRPAGAYTEAFF. As DNA, the CDR3 is TGTGCCACGAGGCCAGCCGGAGCCTACACTGAAGCTTTCTTT.

The V and J genes are TRBV5-6 and TRBJ2-5; the match to TRBD2 covers 7 bases. Germline CDR1 is SGHDT and CDR2 is YYEEEE. With V trimmed by 1 base and J by 10 bases, 10 bases remained unmatched. This CDR3 comprises 14 residues. Here the CDR3 reads CASSLKAGRRDQYF. CDR3 in DNA: TGTGCCAGCAGCTTGAAAGCGGGGCGGAGGGACCAGTACTTC. Combining the CDR3 with reference TRBV5-6 and TRBJ2-5 gives the whole variable domain DAGVTQSPTHLIKTRGQQVTLRCSPKSGHDTVSWYQQALGQGPQFIFQYYEEEERQRGNFPDRFSGHQFPNYSSELNVNALLLGDSALYLCASSLKAGRRDQYFGPGTRLLVL.

This clone occurred a few times. The chain is built from TRBV5-8 and TRBJ1-4; 7 bases map to TRBD1. The CDR3 has 15 amino acids. V shed 2 bases and J 6 bases; nucleotides not matched to a gene: 7. Looked up from germline, CDR1 is SGHTS and CDR2 is YDEGEE. This CDR3 is CASSFWTGGYEKLFF. CDR3 coding DNA: TGTGCCAGCAGCTTCTGGACAGGAGGGTATGAAAAACTGTTTTTT.

This rearrangement joins TRBV30 to TRBJ2-3; weak D call: TRBD1 (6 bases). CDR1 and CDR2 from the germline V gene are GTSNPN and SVGIG (reference sequence). This CDR3 has 13 amino acids. Trimming removed 1 base at V and 11 bases at J, with 16 bases between. CDR3 amino acids: CAWSDFYREMQYF. CDR3 DNA: TGTGCCTGGAGTGATTTTTACAGGGAAATGCAGTATTTT. The full variable domain, rest sourced from reference TRBV30 and TRBJ2-3, is SQTIHQWPATLVQPVGSPLSLECTVEGTSNPNLYWYRQAAGRGLQLLFYSVGIGQISSEVPQNLSASRPQDRQFILSSKKLLLSDSGFYLCAWSDFYREMQYFGPGTRLTVL.

This chain links TRBV4-1 with TRBJ2-7; maybe TRBD2 (6 bases). CDR3 size: 14 residues. CDR1 is MGHRA, CDR2 YSYEKL, per germline. V dropped 0 bases and J dropped 7 bases, with 13 bases sitting between them. CDR3 region: CASSQDGTAREQYF. Here the CDR3 DNA reads TGCGCCAGCAGCCAAGACGGGACTGCGAGAGAGCAGTACTTC.

This clone was seen just once. The chain links TRBV6-6 to TRBJ1-5; weak D call: TRBD1 (6 bases). This CDR3 comprises 14 residues. CDR1 is MNHNY and CDR2 is SVGAGI in the germline V gene (reference sequence). V lost 2 bases and J 5 bases, leaving 10 bases between the germline ends. CDR3 in DNA: TGTGCCAGCAGTTACACCGAGGGGGATCAGCCCCAGCATTTT. Amino acids: CASSYTEGDQPQHF.

Concerning this clone: Relative to the germline gene, one junction end is altered; a read error may explain this. The chain's CDR3 is CASREDRAANYGYTF. The CDR3 DNA is TGTGCCAGCAGGGAAGACAGGGCCGCTAACTATGGCTACACCTTC. The J gene is TRBJ1-2, the V gene TRBV2, with 7 positions matching TRBD1. The CDR3 covers 15 residues. The germline gives CDR1 SNHLY, CDR2 FYNNEI.

The chain combines TRBV12-3 or TRBV12-4 with TRBJ1-1, with D possibly TRBD1 on 5 matching bases. CDR3 length: 13 residues. Between the trimmed V and J ends, which lost 2 bases and 6 bases, there was a span of 10 bases. CDR3: CASSLLGQSEAFF. Here the CDR3 DNA reads TGTGCCAGCAGTTTATTGGGGCAGTCTGAAGCTTTCTTT.

This chain uses TRBV6-5 with TRBJ1-6; a weak D match, TRBD1 (6 bases). The V and J ends lost 7 bases and 10 bases respectively, with 14 bases between them. CDR1 MNHEY and CDR2 SVGAGI come from the germline V gene. The CDR3 contains 13 residues. The CDR3: CASTTGRSSPLHF. For the CDR3, the DNA is TGTGCCAGCACCACAGGGCGCAGCTCACCCCTCCACTTT.

The V gene is TRBV5-5, the J gene TRBJ2-7; perhaps TRBD1 as D (6 bases). The CDR3 is made up of 13 amino acids. CDR1 is SGHKS and CDR2 is YYEKEE in the germline V gene (reference sequence). Trimming removed 2 bases at V and 2 bases at J, with 8 bases between. This CDR3 reads CASSFGQTYEQYF. The CDR3 DNA reads as TGTGCCAGCAGCTTTGGACAGACCTACGAGCAGTACTTC.

CDR3 sequence: CASSLQGNEQFF. The CDR3 coding sequence is TGTGCCAGCAGCTTACAGGGGAATGAGCAGTTCTTC. This chain connects TRBV13 to TRBJ2-1; D possibly corresponds to TRBD1 (6 bases). Trimming pared 2 bases from V and 7 bases from J, leaving 6 bases between. The germline V gene encodes CDR1 PRHDT and CDR2 FYEKMQ (reference sequence). The CDR3 is 12 amino acids.

The rearrangement uses TRBV5-1 and TRBJ2-7; 7 bases line up with TRBD1. The J segment lost 6 bases and the V segment lost 1 base, leaving 10 bases of the junction unmatched. The length of the CDR3 is 15 residues. From germline, CDR1 is SGHRS and CDR2 YFSETQ. The CDR3 DNA follows: TGCGCCAGCAGCTTGCTACAGGGGTTGGGCGGCGAGCAGTACTTC. It translates to CASSLLQGLGGEQYF.